This T cell receptor beta chain was recorded in a study of T cell responses to AZD1222 COVID-19 vaccine. Findings and limits, study-wide: Spike-specific TCR depth and breadth grew after two AZD1222 doses. Spike as a whole was targeted by vaccine-associated CD4 TCRs, dominant at 160-218 and 743-854.

After removal of 5 bases from V and 2 bases from J, the junction contained 6 bases not matched to a gene. The CDR3 runs 14 residues. Germline CDR1 SGHTA, CDR2 FQGNSA. Some second doses came at about 4 weeks and others at about 12 weeks; these were pooled. Concerning this clone itself: Antigen specificity is unknown.

Generated by immunoSEQ multiplex PCR, the TCRdb table keeps only in-frame clones and is missing some. This table holds about 130,000 clones, about 89% found once. The chain links TRBV7-2 to TRBJ2-7; TRBD1 aligns across 7 bases. The source was peripheral blood, collected 28 days after the second AZD1222 dose. The clonotype was recovered from an adult who received the AZD1222 COVID-19 vaccine. Written as DNA, the CDR3 is TGTGCCAGCAGCCCCCAGACAGGGCCCTACGAGCAGTACTTC. It yields the protein CASSPQTGPYEQYF.